What follows are 32 T cell receptor beta chains derived from one specimen sequenced in a study of T cells in localized non-small cell lung cancer. Profiling relied on immunoSEQ multiplex PCR, and the TCRdb table lists in-frame clones only, not all of them. There are about 52,000 clones in the sample; 70% to 90% occur only once, and about 16% lies in the top ten. The source was PBMCs, collected before any cancer treatment. The receptors derive from a female donor with stage II lung adenocarcinoma.

The sample holds one count of this clone. This chain joins TRBV5-4 and TRBJ2-7; TRBD2 matches 8 bases. Trimming cost V 4 bases and J 4 bases; bases outside gene matches: 7. The CDR3 runs to 14 residues. The germline V gene has CDR1 SGHNT and CDR2 YYREEE (reference sequence). CDR3 loop: CASSPGLGAYEQYF. The CDR3 DNA reads as TGTGCCAGCAGCCCGGGACTAGGGGCGTACGAGCAGTACTTC.

This clone was seen a handful of times. This chain links TRBV19 with TRBJ1-6; 9 bases match TRBD1. Germline values: CDR1 LNHDA, CDR2 SQIVND (reference sequence). This CDR3 has 14 amino acids. V shed 5 bases and J 7 bases; nucleotides not matched to a gene: 3. The chain's CDR3 is CASSADRGNSPLHF. The CDR3 region has the DNA TGTGCCAGTAGTGCGGACAGGGGAAATTCACCCCTCCACTTT.

This clone showed up just once. CDR3 nucleotide sequence: TGTGCCAGCACCGAGGCACTAGCGGGCGATACGCAGTATTTT. Translating gives CASTEALAGDTQYF. The V gene is TRBV6-5, the J gene TRBJ2-3, with 9 bases fitting TRBD2. The V gene end was trimmed by 7 bases and the J gene end by 6 bases; junction bases not matched to a gene: 8. The germline V gene encodes CDR1 MNHEY and CDR2 SVGAGI. This CDR3 comprises 14 residues.

The table lists this clone with a count of one. V usage is TRBV11-1 and J usage is TRBJ2-2; D not resolved. The CDR3 is 15 residues long. The germline gives CDR1 SGHAT, CDR2 FQDESV (reference sequence). V was clipped by 1 base and J by 0 bases, with 6 bases between them. CDR3 loop: CASSLDLTNTGELFF. The DNA of the CDR3 is TGTGCCAGCAGCTTAGATCTAACGAACACCGGGGAGCTGTTTTTT.

J is TRBJ2-1 and V is TRBV5-4, with 9 bases that match TRBD1. Germline V gene sequence: CDR1 SGHNT, CDR2 YYREEE (reference sequence). The CDR3 has 15 amino acids. V lost 5 bases and J lost 2; bases outside the gene matches: 5. CDR3 in amino acids: CASRSDRGTYNEQFF. CDR3 sequence (DNA): TGTGCCAGCAGGTCCGACAGGGGGACCTACAATGAGCAGTTCTTC. Full variable domain (rest looked up from reference TRBV5-4 and TRBJ2-1): ETGVTQSPTHLIKTRGQQVTLRCSSQSGHNTVSWYQQALGQGPQFIFQYYREEENGRGNFPPRFSGLQFPNYSSELNVNALELDDSALYLCASRSDRGTYNEQFFGPGTRLTVL.

The CDR3 here is CASSLAVGAGELFF. CDR3 nucleotide sequence: TGTGCCAGCAGCTTGGCCGTAGGGGCCGGGGAGCTGTTTTTT. The chain carries TRBV5-4 and TRBJ2-2; D is possibly TRBD1 (5 bases). V was shortened by 0 bases and J by 6 bases, with 9 bases between the two germline ends. Germline loops: CDR1 SGHNT, CDR2 YYREEE (reference sequence). The CDR3 has 14 residues. Looking up the rest from reference TRBV5-4 and TRBJ2-2 gives the full variable domain: ETGVTQSPTHLIKTRGQQVTLRCSSQSGHNTVSWYQQALGQGPQFIFQYYREEENGRGNFPPRFSGLQFPNYSSELNVNALELDDSALYLCASSLAVGAGELFFGEGSRLTVL.

This chain connects TRBV19 to TRBJ1-2; no clear D. This CDR3 region has 13 residues. Germline CDR1 LNHDA, CDR2 SQIVND (reference sequence). Between the trimmed V and J ends, which lost 3 bases and 4 bases, there was a span of 9 bases. This CDR3 reads CASSIEEGYGYTF. The CDR3 coding sequence is TGTGCCAGTAGTATTGAGGAGGGCTATGGCTACACCTTC.

The CDR3, as DNA: TGTGCCAGCAGCGATCCAGGCCTCTCCTACAATGAGCAGTTCTTC. Translated, it gives CASSDPGLSYNEQFF. The chain uses TRBV16 and TRBJ2-1; D is ambiguous. Germline values: CDR1 KGHSY, CDR2 FQNENV. V gave up 5 bases and J gave up 0 bases, with 11 bases separating them. This CDR3 is built from 15 residues. Looking up the rest from reference TRBV16 and TRBJ2-1 gives the full variable domain: GEEVAQTPKHLVRGEGQKAKLYCAPIKGHSYVFWYQQVLKNEFKFLISFQNENVFDETGMPKERFSAKCLPNSPCSLEIQATKLEDSAVYFCASSDPGLSYNEQFFGPGTRLTVL.

CDR3 loop: CASSLRPTDTQYF. DNA of the CDR3: TGTGCCAGCAGTTTAAGACCCACAGATACGCAGTATTTT. V is TRBV27 and J is TRBJ2-3; the D is unclear. The germline V and J ends were trimmed by 2 bases and 2 bases, with 5 bases remaining between them. CDR3 length: 13 residues. The germline CDR1 and CDR2 sequences are MNHEY and SMNVEV (reference sequence).

The chain employs TRBV10-3 and TRBJ1-1; D is ambiguous. V was shortened by 6 bases and J by 1 base, with 12 bases between the two germline ends. This CDR3 has 14 residues. CDR1 ENHRY and CDR2 SYGVKD come from the germline V gene. The chain's CDR3 is CAIRGTQRNTEAFF. The CDR3 DNA is TGTGCCATCAGGGGAACCCAGAGGAACACTGAAGCTTTCTTT.

Here the CDR3 DNA reads TGCGCCAGCAGTATGGGGACTCTCTACACCTTC. It is translated as CASSMGTLYTF. This sequence joins TRBV10-2 and TRBJ1-2; D perhaps matches TRBD1 (5 bases). Germline V lookup: CDR1 WSHSY, CDR2 SAAADI. V gave up 5 bases and J gave up 10 bases, with 11 bases separating them. The CDR3 loop spans 11 amino acids.

The rearrangement joins TRBV18 to TRBJ1-1; TRBD1 matches at 7 bases. CDR3 length: 16 residues. The junction had 9 bases not matched to a gene; V was cut back by 1 base and J by 4 bases. The germline V gene has CDR1 KGHSH and CDR2 LQKENI. The CDR3 loop is CASSPLFDRVGTEAFF. In DNA form, the CDR3 reads TGTGCCAGCTCACCACTTTTCGACAGGGTTGGCACTGAAGCTTTCTTT.

The gene calls are TRBV7-9 and TRBJ2-3; D uncertain. The germline V gene has CDR1 SEHNR and CDR2 FQNEAQ (reference sequence). This CDR3 region has 15 residues. With 5 bases removed from V and 0 bases from J, the gap between germline ends came to 12 bases. The CDR3, as DNA: TGTGCCAGCAGCCCCGGGCAACTAAGCACAGATACGCAGTATTTT. Amino acid sequence: CASSPGQLSTDTQYF.

The V and J genes are TRBV5-1 and TRBJ1-1; 7 positions match TRBD1. J was trimmed by 7 bases and V by 2 bases; bases with no gene match: 8. CDR1 SGHRS and CDR2 YFSETQ come from the germline V gene. This CDR3 region has 14 residues. CDR3: CASSFRKGADEAFF. CDR3 in DNA: TGCGCCAGCAGCTTTCGGAAGGGGGCGGATGAAGCTTTCTTT.

The V and J genes are TRBV27 and TRBJ2-1; TRBD2 is a possible D gene (5 bases). The germline V and J ends were trimmed by 2 bases and 7 bases, with 18 bases remaining between them. The CDR3 sequence is 16 residues long. Germline V gene data show CDR1 as MNHEY and CDR2 as SMNVEV (reference sequence). The CDR3 DNA follows: TGTGCCAGCAGTTTAGAGGGTGCGAATCTGGGGAATGAGCAGTTCTTC. This codes for CASSLEGANLGNEQFF.

J is TRBJ1-2 and V is TRBV5-1; 7 bases are shared with TRBD1. Germline V gene data show CDR1 as SGHRS and CDR2 as YFSETQ. With 0 bases clipped from V and 4 bases from J, the junction kept 3 bases outside the gene matches. This CDR3 has 14 amino acids. For the CDR3, the DNA is TGCGCCAGCAGCTTGGATCCAGGGGGCTATGGCTACACCTTC. Its translation is CASSLDPGGYGYTF.

This chain uses TRBV28 with TRBJ1-1, with D unresolved. The CDR3 extends over 16 amino acids. Deletions cut 5 bases from V and 0 bases from J, with 16 bases between. CDR1 and CDR2 (germline): MDHEN, SYDVKM. CDR3 DNA sequence: TGTGCCAGCAGTCCCGGGAAAGCGCGGATGAACACTGAAGCTTTCTTT. Protein: CASSPGKARMNTEAFF.

The J gene is TRBJ1-2, the V gene TRBV6-5; a possible D gene is TRBD1 (6 bases). Germline V gene data show CDR1 as MNHEY and CDR2 as SVGAGI. V was shortened by 2 bases and J by 4 bases, with 11 bases between the two germline ends. CDR3 size: 14 residues. DNA for the CDR3: TGTGCCAGCAGTTACGGCAGGGGAGTCTATGGCTACACCTTC. Protein: CASSYGRGVYGYTF.

About this clone: The junction and the germline gene differ at one end; a read error may be behind it. The sample holds other DNA sequences that translate to the same CDR3. The chain links TRBV6-5 to TRBJ1-1; D may be TRBD1 (5 bases). There are 14 residues in the CDR3. Per germline, CDR1 MNHEY and CDR2 SVGAGI. The CDR3 bases are TGTGCCAGCAAAGCCGACAGATTTGGCACTGAAGCCTTCTTT. Translation: CASKADRFGTEAFF.

This rearrangement joins TRBV7-6 to TRBJ2-1, with D possibly being TRBD1 or TRBD2 (5 bases each). Trimming removed 5 bases at V and 8 bases at J, with 13 bases between. The germline CDR1 and CDR2 sequences are SGHVS and FNYEAQ. This CDR3 region has 13 residues. CDR3 bases: TGTGCCAGCAGCCCGACCGGGACCGATGAGCAGTTCTTC. It translates to CASSPTGTDEQFF.

The V call is TRBV5-4, the J call TRBJ2-2; TRBD2 matches at 10 bases. The J segment lost 2 bases and the V segment lost 5 bases, leaving 9 bases of the junction unmatched. Germline loops: CDR1 SGHNT, CDR2 YYREEE (reference sequence). This CDR3 has 17 residues. The CDR3 DNA follows: TGTGCCAGCAGTTCATTAGCGGGGGGCCTAAACACCGGGGAGCTGTTTTTT. Its protein product is CASSSLAGGLNTGELFF.

The chain couples TRBV9 to TRBJ2-1; D remains unclear. Looked up from germline, CDR1 is SGDLS and CDR2 is YYNGEE. The CDR3 runs 17 residues. V was shortened by 0 bases and J by 0 bases, with 13 bases between the two germline ends. DNA of the CDR3: TGTGCCAGCAGCGTAGCTCCCTGGATGGGCTCCTACAATGAGCAGTTCTTC. Translated: CASSVAPWMGSYNEQFF.

This chain joins TRBV7-8 and TRBJ2-1, with D possibly called TRBD1 or TRBD2 (7 bases each). The V gene's germline CDR1 is SGHVS and CDR2 FQNEAQ. V shed 2 bases and J shed 7 bases, with 15 bases lying between them. The CDR3 runs 15 residues. The CDR3 protein is CASSLQGGKVNEQFF. For the CDR3, the DNA is TGTGCCAGCAGCTTACAGGGGGGGAAAGTGAATGAGCAGTTCTTC.

This clone was recorded a few times. The rearrangement uses TRBV27 and TRBJ1-2; tentative D call: TRBD1 (6 bases). Trimming took off 3 bases at V and 0 bases at J, with 17 bases between the two ends. The CDR3 length is 17 residues. Germline CDR1 is MNHEY and CDR2 is SMNVEV (reference sequence). DNA of the CDR3: TGTGCCAGCAGTTTCCTTGGGGGGGGGCCTACTAACTATGGCTACACCTTC. Translated: CASSFLGGGPTNYGYTF.

V gene TRBV5-1 combines with J gene TRBJ2-1; 10 positions agree with TRBD2. Germline values: CDR1 SGHRS, CDR2 YFSETQ. Trimming removed 5 bases from V and 1 base from J; junction bases left unmatched: 6. This CDR3 has 16 residues. CDR3 sequence: CASRRAGGLSYNEQFF. The CDR3 DNA is TGCGCCAGCAGGAGAGCGGGGGGGCTGTCCTACAATGAGCAGTTCTTC.

The chain carries TRBV5-1 and TRBJ2-1, with D unresolved. The V and J ends lost 4 bases and 8 bases respectively, with 13 bases between them. This CDR3 has 13 amino acids. CDR1 is SGHRS and CDR2 is YFSETQ in the germline V gene. The CDR3 DNA follows: TGCGCCAGCAGCCTCCTCAGGTTAGATGAGCAGTTCTTC. As protein: CASSLLRLDEQFF.

This chain uses TRBV30 with TRBJ2-3, with D possibly TRBD1 on 6 matching bases. CDR1 is GTSNPN, CDR2 SVGIG, per germline (reference sequence). The CDR3 runs 15 residues. With 1 base removed from V and 0 bases from J, the gap between germline ends came to 11 bases. The CDR3 DNA sequence: TGTGCCTGGAGTGGTGGGGGCAGTAGCACAGATACGCAGTATTTT. Encoded protein: CAWSGGGSSTDTQYF.

This chain links TRBV10-2 with TRBJ2-2; D perhaps matches TRBD1 (6 bases). This CDR3 comprises 14 residues. Germline loops: CDR1 WSHSY, CDR2 SAAADI. V lost 7 bases, J lost 0 bases, and 9 bases lay in between. CDR3 coding DNA: TGCGCCAGCAAACGACAGGCGAACACCGGGGAGCTGTTTTTT. It encodes CASKRQANTGELFF.

The chain couples TRBV2 to TRBJ1-2, with TRBD1 matching 7 bases. From germline, CDR1 is SNHLY and CDR2 FYNNEI. V was pared by 8 bases and J by 4 bases, with 16 bases of the junction left unmatched. The CDR3 runs to 16 residues. The DNA of the CDR3 is TGTGCCAGCCTCTACAGGGGCGGCGGTTTGGCCTATGGCTACACCTTC. Protein product: CASLYRGGGLAYGYTF.

This sequence joins TRBV10-1 and TRBJ1-1; no clear D gene. V was trimmed by 3 bases and J by 4 bases, leaving 9 bases between them. CDR1 WNHNN and CDR2 SYGVQD come from the germline V gene (reference sequence). This CDR3 has 13 amino acids. This CDR3 is CASSDPGSTEAFF. CDR3 in DNA: TGCGCCAGCAGTGACCCGGGGAGCACTGAAGCTTTCTTT.

This chain uses TRBV5-8 with TRBJ1-2; possibly TRBD1 for D (5 bases). The germline CDR1 and CDR2 sequences are SGHTS and YDEGEE. V lost 5 bases and J lost 4, with 12 bases in between. The CDR3 has 13 amino acids. DNA of the CDR3: TGTGCCAGCAGTAGGGACTGGCGCTATGGCTACACCTTC. Translation gives CASSRDWRYGYTF.

This chain links TRBV4-2 with TRBJ2-7; D may be TRBD1 or TRBD2 (5 bases each). The CDR3 consists of 12 residues. The germline V and J ends were trimmed by 2 bases and 6 bases, with 8 bases remaining between them. Germline lookup yields CDR1 LGHNA and CDR2 YNFKEQ. The DNA of the CDR3 is TGTGCCAGCAGCCAAACAGGAGGCGAGCAGTACTTC. This sequence encodes CASSQTGGEQYF.